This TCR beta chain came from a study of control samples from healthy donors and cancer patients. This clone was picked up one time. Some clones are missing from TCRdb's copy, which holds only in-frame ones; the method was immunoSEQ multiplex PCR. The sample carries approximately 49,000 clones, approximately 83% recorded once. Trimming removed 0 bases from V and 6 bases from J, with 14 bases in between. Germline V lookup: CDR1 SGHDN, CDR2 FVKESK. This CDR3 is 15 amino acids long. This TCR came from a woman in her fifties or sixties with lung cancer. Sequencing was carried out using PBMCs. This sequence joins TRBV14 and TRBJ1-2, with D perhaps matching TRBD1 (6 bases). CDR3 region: CASSQDWTGADGYTF. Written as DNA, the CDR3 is TGTGCCAGCAGCCAAGATTGGACGGGGGCGGATGGCTACACCTTC.